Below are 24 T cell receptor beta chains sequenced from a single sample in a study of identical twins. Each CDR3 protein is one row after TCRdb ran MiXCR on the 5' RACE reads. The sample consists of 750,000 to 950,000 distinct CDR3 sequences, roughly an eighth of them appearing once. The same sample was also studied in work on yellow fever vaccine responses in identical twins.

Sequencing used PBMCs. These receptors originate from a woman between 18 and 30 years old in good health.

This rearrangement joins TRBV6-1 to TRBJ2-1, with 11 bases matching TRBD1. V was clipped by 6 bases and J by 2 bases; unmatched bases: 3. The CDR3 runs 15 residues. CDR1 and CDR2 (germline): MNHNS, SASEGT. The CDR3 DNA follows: TGTGCCAGCAGCAAGGGACAGGGGGCCTACAATGAGCAGTTCTTC. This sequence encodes CASSKGQGAYNEQFF.

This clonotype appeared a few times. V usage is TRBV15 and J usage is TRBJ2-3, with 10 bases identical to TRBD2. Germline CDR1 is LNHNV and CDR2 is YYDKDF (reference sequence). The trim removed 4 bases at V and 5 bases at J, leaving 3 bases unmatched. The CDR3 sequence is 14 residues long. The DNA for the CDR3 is TGTGCCACCAGCAAAATAGCGGGGGGAGATACGCAGTATTTT. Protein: CATSKIAGGDTQYF.

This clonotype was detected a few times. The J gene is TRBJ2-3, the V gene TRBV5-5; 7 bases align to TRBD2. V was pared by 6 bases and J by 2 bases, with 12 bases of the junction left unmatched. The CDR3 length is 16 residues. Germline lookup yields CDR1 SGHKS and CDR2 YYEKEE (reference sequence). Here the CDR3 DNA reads TGTGCCAGCACCCGCCTTCCTAGCGGCAACACAGATACGCAGTATTTT. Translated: CASTRLPSGNTDTQYF.

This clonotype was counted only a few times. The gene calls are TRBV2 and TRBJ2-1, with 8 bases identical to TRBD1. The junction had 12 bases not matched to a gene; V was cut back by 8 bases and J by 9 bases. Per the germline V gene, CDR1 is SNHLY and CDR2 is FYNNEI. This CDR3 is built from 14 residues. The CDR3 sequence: CASRTGTGYGEQFF. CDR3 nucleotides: TGTGCCAGCCGGACCGGGACAGGCTATGGTGAGCAGTTCTTC. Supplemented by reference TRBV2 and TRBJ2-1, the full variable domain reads EPEVTQTPSHQVTQMGQEVILRCVPISNHLYFYWYRQILGQKVEFLVSFYNNEISEKSEIFDDQFSVERPDGSNFTLKIRSTKLEDSAMYFCASRTGTGYGEQFFGPGTRLTVL.

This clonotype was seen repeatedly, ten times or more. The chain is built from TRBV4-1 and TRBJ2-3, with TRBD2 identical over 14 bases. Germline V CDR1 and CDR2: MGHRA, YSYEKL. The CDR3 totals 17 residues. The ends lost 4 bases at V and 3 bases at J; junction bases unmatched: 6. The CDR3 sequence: CASSLTRTSGGTDTQYF. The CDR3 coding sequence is TGCGCCAGCAGCCTAACTCGGACTAGCGGGGGGACAGATACGCAGTATTTT.

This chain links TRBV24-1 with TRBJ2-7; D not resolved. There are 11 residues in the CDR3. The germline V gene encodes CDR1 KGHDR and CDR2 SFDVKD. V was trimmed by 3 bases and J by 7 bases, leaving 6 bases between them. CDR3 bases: TGTGCCACCAGTGATCAGACAGAGCAGTACTTC. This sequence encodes CATSDQTEQYF.

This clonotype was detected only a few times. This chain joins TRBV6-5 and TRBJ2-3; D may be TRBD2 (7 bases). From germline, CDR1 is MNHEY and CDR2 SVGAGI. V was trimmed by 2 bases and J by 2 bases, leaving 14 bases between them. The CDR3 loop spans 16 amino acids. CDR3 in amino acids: CASSYNGGGLTDTQYF. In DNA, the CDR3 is TGTGCCAGCAGTTACAATGGGGGGGGCCTCACAGATACGCAGTATTTT.

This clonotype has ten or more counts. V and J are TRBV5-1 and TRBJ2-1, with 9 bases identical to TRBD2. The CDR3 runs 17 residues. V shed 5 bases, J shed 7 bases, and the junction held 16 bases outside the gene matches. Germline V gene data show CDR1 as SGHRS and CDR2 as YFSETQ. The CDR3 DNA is TGCGCCAGCAGTTTTCAGCTAGCGGGATTCGGGGAGAATGAGCAGTTCTTC. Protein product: CASSFQLAGFGENEQFF.

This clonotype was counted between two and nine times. This CDR3 reads CASSPREGGSYNEQFF. The CDR3 bases are TGTGCCAGCAGCCCCCGGGAAGGGGGCTCCTACAATGAGCAGTTCTTC. The rearrangement uses TRBV12-3 or TRBV12-4 and TRBJ2-1, with D tentatively TRBD1 (6 bases). Trimming removed 6 bases at V and 0 bases at J, with 15 bases between. CDR3 length: 16 residues.

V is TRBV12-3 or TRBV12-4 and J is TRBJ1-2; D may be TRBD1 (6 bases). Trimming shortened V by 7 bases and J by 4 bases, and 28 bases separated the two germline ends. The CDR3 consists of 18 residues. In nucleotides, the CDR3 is TGTGCCAGCACCACCAGGGGCAGGGTAGATTTGGCAGGCTATGGCTACACCTTC. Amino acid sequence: CASTTRGRVDLAGYGYTF.

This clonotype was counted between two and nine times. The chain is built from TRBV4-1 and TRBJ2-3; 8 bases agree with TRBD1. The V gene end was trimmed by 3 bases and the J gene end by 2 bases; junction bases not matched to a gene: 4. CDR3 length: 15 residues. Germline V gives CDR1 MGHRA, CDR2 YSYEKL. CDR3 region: CASSQGDRYTDTQYF. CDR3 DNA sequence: TGCGCCAGCAGCCAGGGGGACAGGTACACAGATACGCAGTATTTT.

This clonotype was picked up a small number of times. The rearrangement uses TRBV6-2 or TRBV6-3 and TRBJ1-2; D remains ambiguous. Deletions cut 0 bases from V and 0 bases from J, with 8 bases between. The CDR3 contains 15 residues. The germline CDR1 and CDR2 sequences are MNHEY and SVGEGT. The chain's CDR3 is CASSYSDPANYGYTF. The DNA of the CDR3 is TGTGCCAGCAGTTACTCGGATCCAGCTAACTATGGCTACACCTTC.

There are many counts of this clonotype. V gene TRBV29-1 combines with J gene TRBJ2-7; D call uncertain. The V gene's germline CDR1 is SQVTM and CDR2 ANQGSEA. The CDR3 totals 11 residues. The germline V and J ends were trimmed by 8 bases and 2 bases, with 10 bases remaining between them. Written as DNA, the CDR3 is TGCAGCATGACTGTAGCCTACGAGCAGTACTTC. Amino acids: CSMTVAYEQYF.

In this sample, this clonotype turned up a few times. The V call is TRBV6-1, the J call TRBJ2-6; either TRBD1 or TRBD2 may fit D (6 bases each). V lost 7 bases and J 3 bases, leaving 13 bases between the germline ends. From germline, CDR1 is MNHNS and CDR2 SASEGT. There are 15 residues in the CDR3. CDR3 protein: CASTYGGGGANVLTF. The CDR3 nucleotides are TGTGCCAGCACCTACGGAGGGGGTGGGGCCAACGTCCTGACTTTC.

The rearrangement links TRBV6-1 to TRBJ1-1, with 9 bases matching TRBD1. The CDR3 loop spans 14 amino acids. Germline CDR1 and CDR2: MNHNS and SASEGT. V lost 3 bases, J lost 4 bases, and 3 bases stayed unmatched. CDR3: CASSDDRGITEAFF. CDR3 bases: TGTGCCAGCAGTGATGACAGGGGGATCACTGAAGCTTTCTTT.

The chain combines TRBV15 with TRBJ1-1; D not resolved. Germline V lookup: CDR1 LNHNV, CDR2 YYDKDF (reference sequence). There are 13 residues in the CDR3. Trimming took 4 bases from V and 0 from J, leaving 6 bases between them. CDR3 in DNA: TGTGCCACCAGCATCAGGATGAACACTGAAGCTTTCTTT. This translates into CATSIRMNTEAFF.

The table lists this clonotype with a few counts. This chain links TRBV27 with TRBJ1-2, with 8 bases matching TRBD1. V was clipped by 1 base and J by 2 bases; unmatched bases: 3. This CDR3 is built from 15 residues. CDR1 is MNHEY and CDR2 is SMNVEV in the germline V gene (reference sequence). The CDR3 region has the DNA TGTGCCAGCAGTTTATGGGCAGGGGGCAACTATGGCTACACCTTC. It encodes CASSLWAGGNYGYTF.

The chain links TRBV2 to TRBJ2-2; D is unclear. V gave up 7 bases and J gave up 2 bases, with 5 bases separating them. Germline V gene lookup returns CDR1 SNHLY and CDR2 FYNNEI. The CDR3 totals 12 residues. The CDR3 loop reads CASMSNTGELFF. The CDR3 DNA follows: TGTGCCAGCATGTCAAACACCGGGGAGCTGTTTTTT.

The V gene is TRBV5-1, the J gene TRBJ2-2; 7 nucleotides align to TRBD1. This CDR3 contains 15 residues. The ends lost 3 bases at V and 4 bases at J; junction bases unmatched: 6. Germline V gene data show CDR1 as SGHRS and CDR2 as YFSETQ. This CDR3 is CASSSDRVGTGELFF. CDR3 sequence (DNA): TGCGCCAGCAGCTCCGACAGGGTTGGCACCGGGGAGCTGTTTTTT. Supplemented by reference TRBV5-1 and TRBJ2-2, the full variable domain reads KAGVTQTPRYLIKTRGQQVTLSCSPISGHRSVSWYQQTPGQGLQFLFEYFSETQRNKGNFPGRFSGRQFSNSRSEMNVSTLELGDSALYLCASSSDRVGTGELFFGEGSRLTVL.

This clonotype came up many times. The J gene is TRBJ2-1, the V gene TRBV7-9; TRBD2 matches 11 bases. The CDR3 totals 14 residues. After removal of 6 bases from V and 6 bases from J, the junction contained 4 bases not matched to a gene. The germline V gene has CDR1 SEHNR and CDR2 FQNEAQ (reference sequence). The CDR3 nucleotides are TGTGCCAGCAGTTTGGGGACTAGCGGCAATGAGCAGTTCTTC. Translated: CASSLGTSGNEQFF.

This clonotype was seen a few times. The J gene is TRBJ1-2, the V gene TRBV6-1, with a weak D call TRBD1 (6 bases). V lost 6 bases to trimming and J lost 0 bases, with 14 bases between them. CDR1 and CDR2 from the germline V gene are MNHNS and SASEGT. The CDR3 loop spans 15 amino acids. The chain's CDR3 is CASSPGDPTNYGYTF. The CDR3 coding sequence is TGTGCCAGCAGCCCAGGGGATCCCACTAACTATGGCTACACCTTC.

CDR3 nucleotide sequence: TGTGCCAGCAGGGGCCCGGGACAGGGGCGCCATGAGCAGTTCTTC. Protein sequence: CASRGPGQGRHEQFF. J is TRBJ2-1 and V is TRBV28, with 10 positions matching TRBD1. Germline-derived CDR1 and CDR2 are MDHEN and SYDVKM. V shed 6 bases and J 8 bases; nucleotides not matched to a gene: 10. CDR3 size: 15 residues. Complete variable domain (other parts from reference TRBV28 and TRBJ2-1): DVKVTQSSRYLVKRTGEKVFLECVQDMDHENMFWYRQDPGLGLRLIYFSYDVKMKEKGDIPEGYSVSREKKERFSLILESASTNQTSMYLCASRGPGQGRHEQFFGPGTRLTVL.

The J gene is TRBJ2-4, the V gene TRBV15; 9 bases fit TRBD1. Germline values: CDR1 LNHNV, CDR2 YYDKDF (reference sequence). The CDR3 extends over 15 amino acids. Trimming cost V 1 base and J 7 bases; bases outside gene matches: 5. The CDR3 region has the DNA TGTGCCACCAGCAGAGGCGGGACAGGGCTGAACATTCAGTACTTC. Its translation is CATSRGGTGLNIQYF.

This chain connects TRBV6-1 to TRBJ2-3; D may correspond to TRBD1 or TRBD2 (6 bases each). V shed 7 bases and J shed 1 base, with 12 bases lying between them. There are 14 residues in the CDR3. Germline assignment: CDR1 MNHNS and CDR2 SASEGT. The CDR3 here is CASKGGVGTDTQYF. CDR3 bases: TGTGCCAGCAAGGGGGGCGTCGGCACAGATACGCAGTATTTT.